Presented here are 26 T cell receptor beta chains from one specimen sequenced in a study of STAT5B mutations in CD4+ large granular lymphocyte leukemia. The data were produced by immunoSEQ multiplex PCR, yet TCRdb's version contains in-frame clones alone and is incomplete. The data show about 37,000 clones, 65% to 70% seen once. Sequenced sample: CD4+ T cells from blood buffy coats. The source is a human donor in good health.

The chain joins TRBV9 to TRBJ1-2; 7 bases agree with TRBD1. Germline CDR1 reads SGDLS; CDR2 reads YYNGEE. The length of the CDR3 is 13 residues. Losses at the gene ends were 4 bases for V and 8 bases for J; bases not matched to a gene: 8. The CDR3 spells CASSSTDRVGYTF. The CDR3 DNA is TGTGCCAGCAGCTCAACCGACAGGGTCGGCTACACCTTC.

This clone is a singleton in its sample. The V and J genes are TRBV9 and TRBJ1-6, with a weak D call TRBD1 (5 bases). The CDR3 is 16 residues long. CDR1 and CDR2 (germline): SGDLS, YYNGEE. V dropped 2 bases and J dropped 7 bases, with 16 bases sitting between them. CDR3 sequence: CASSVSGGEGNSPLHF. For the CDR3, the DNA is TGTGCCAGCAGCGTGTCGGGAGGGGAAGGCAATTCACCCCTCCACTTT.

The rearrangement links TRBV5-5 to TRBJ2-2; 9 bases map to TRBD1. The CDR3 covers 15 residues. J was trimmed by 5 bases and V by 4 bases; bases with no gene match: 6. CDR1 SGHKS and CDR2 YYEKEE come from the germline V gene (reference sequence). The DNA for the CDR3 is TGTGCCAGCAGCAGCCGGGACAGGGTGACCGGGGAGCTGTTTTTT. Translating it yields CASSSRDRVTGELFF.

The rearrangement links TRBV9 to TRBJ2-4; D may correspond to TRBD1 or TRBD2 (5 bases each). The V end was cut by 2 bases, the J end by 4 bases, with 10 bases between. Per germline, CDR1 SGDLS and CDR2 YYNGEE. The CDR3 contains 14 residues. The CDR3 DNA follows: TGTGCCAGCAGCGTGGGACCGCCGAAAAACATTCAGTACTTC. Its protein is CASSVGPPKNIQYF.

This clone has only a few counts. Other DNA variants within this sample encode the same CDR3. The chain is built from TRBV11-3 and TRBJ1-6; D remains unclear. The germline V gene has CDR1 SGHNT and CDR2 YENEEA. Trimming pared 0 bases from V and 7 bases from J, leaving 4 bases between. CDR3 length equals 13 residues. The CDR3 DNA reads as TGTGCCAGCAGCTTAGAAGCCAATTCACCCCTCCACTTT. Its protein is CASSLEANSPLHF.

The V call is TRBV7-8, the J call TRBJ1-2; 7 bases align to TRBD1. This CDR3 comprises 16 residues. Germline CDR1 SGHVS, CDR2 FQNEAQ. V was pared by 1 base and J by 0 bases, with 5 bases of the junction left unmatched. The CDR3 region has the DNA TGTGCCAGCAGCTTAGTGGGACAGCCTCCTAACTATGGCTACACCTTC. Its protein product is CASSLVGQPPNYGYTF.

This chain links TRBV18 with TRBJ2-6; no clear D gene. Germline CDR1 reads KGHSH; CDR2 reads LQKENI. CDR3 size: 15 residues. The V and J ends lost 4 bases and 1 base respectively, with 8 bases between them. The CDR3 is CASSRLDSGANVLTF. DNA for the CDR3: TGTGCCAGCTCACGATTAGATTCTGGGGCCAACGTCCTGACTTTC.

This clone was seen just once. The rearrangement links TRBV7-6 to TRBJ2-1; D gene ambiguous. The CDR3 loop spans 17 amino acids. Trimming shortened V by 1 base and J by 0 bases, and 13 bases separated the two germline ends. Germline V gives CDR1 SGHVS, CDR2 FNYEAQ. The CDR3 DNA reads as TGTGCCAGCAGCTTAGTTCCGGCCTCGAGCTCCTACAATGAGCAGTTCTTC. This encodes CASSLVPASSSYNEQFF.

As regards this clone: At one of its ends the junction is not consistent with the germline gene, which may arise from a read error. The CDR3 loop reads CASSSASQNSGYTF. As DNA, the CDR3 is TGCGCCAGCAGTTCAGCCAGCCAAAACTCTGGCTACACCTTC. The chain joins TRBV10-2 to TRBJ1-2; D unclear. The CDR3 loop spans 14 amino acids. Germline assignment: CDR1 WSHSY and CDR2 SAAADI.

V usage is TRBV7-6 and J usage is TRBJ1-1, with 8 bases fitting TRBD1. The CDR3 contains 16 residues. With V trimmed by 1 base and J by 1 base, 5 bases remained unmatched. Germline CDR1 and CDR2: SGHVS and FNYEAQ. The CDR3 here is CASSLELGTGNTEAFF. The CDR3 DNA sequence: TGTGCCAGCAGCTTAGAATTGGGGACAGGGAACACTGAAGCTTTCTTT.

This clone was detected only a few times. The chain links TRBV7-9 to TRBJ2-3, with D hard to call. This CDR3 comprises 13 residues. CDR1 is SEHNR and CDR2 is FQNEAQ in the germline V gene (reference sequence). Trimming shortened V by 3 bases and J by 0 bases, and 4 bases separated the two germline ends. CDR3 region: CASSFDSTDTQYF. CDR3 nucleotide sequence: TGTGCCAGCAGCTTTGATAGCACAGATACGCAGTATTTT.

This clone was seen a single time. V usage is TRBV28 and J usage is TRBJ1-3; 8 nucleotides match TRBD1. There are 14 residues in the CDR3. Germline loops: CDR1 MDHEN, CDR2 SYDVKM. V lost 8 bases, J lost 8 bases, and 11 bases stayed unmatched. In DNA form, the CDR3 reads TGTGCCAGCGGACAGGGTTCTCTTTTGGACACCATATATTTT. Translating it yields CASGQGSLLDTIYF.

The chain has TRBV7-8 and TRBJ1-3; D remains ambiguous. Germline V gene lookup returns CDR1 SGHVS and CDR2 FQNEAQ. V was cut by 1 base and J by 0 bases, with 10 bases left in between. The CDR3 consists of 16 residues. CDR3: CASSLEGRNSGNTIYF. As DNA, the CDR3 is TGTGCCAGCAGCTTAGAGGGCCGGAACTCTGGAAACACCATATATTTT. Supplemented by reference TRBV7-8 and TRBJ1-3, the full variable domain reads GAGVSQSPRYKVAKRGQDVALRCDPISGHVSLFWYQQALGQGPEFLTYFQNEAQLDKSGLPSDRFFAERPEGSVSTLKIQRTQQEDSAVYLCASSLEGRNSGNTIYFGEGSWLTVV.

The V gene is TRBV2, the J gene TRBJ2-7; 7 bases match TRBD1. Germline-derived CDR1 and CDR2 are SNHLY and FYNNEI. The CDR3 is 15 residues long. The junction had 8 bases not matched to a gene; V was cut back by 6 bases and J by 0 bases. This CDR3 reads CASRTGTASSYEQYF. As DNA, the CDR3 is TGTGCCAGCAGAACCGGGACAGCGAGCTCCTACGAGCAGTACTTC. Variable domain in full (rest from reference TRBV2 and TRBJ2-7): EPEVTQTPSHQVTQMGQEVILRCVPISNHLYFYWYRQILGQKVEFLVSFYNNEISEKSEIFDDQFSVERPDGSNFTLKIRSTKLEDSAMYFCASRTGTASSYEQYFGPGTRLTVT.

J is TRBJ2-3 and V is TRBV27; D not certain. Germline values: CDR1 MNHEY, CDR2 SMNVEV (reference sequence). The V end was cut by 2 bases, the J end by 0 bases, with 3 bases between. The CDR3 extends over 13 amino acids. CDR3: CASSLASTDTQYF. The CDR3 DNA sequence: TGTGCCAGCAGTTTAGCTAGCACAGATACGCAGTATTTT.

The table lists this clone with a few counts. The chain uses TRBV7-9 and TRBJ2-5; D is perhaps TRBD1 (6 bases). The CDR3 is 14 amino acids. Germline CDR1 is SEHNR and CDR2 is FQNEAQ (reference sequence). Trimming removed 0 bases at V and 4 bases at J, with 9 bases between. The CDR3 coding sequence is TGTGCCAGCAGCTTAGCAGGGGGTAGAGAGACCCAGTACTTC. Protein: CASSLAGGRETQYF.

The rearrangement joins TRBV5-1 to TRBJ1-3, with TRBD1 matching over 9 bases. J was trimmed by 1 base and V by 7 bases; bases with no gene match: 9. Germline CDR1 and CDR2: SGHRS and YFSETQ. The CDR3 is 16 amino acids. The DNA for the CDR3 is TGCGCCAGCGGGACAGGGCACTCTGCATCTGGAAACACCATATATTTT. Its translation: CASGTGHSASGNTIYF.

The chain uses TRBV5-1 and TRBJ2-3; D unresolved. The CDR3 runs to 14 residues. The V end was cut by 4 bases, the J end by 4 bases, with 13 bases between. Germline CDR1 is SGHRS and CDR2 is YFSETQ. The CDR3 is CASSMTLGADTQYF. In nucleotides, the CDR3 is TGCGCCAGCAGCATGACCTTAGGCGCAGATACGCAGTATTTT.

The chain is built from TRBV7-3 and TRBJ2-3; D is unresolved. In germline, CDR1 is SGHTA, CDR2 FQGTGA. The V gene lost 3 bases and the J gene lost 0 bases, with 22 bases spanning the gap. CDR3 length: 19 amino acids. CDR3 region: CASSFRHSSTPSSTDTQYF. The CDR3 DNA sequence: TGTGCCAGCAGCTTTCGGCACTCCTCTACTCCTTCTAGCACAGATACGCAGTATTTT. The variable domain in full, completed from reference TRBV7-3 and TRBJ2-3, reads GAGVSQTPSNKVTEKGKYVELRCDPISGHTALYWYRQSLGQGPEFLIYFQGTGAADDSGLPNDRFFAVRPEGSVSTLKIQRTERGDSAVYLCASSFRHSSTPSSTDTQYFGPGTRLTVL.

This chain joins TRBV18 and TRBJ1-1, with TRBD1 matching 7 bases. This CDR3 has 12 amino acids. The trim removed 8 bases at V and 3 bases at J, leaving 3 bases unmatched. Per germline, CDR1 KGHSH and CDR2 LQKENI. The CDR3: CASNTGDTEAFF. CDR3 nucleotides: TGTGCCAGCAATACAGGGGACACTGAAGCTTTCTTT.

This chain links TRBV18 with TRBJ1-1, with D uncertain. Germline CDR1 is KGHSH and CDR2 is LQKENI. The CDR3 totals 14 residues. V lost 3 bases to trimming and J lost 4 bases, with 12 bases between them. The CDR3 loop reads CASSPQPLSTEAFF. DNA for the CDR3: TGTGCCAGCTCACCCCAACCCCTCTCCACTGAAGCTTTCTTT.

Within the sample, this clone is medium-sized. The CDR3 loop is CASSSPGRGQYF. The CDR3 DNA reads TGTGCCAGCAGCTCCCCGGGGAGGGGGCAGTACTTC. The chain joins TRBV7-8 to TRBJ2-7; 7 nucleotides align to TRBD2. The germline gives CDR1 SGHVS, CDR2 FQNEAQ. V lost 4 bases and J lost 9; bases outside the gene matches: 6. The CDR3 covers 12 residues. Combining the CDR3 with reference TRBV7-8 and TRBJ2-7 gives the whole variable domain GAGVSQSPRYKVAKRGQDVALRCDPISGHVSLFWYQQALGQGPEFLTYFQNEAQLDKSGLPSDRFFAERPEGSVSTLKIQRTQQEDSAVYLCASSSPGRGQYFGPGTRLTVT.

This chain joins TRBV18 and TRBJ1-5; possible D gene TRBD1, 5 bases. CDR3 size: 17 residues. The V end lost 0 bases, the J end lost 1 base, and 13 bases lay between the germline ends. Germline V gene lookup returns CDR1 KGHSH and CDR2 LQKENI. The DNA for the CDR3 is TGTGCCAGCTCACCACCGAGTCCGGGACTGAGCAATCAGCCCCAGCATTTT. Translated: CASSPPSPGLSNQPQHF.

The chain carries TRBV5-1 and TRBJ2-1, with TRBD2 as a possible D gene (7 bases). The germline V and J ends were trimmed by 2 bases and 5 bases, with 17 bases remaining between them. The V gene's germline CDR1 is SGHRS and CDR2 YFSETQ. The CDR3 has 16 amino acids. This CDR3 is CASSFRGGGLDNEQFF. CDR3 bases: TGCGCCAGCAGCTTTAGAGGGGGGGGTCTCGACAATGAGCAGTTCTTC.

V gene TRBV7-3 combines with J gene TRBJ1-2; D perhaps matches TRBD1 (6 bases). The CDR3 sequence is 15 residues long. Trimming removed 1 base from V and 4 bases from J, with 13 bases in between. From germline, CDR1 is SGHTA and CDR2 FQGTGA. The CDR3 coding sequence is TGTGCCAGCAGCTTAAAGCCAGGACAGCTCTATGGCTACACCTTC. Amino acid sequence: CASSLKPGQLYGYTF.

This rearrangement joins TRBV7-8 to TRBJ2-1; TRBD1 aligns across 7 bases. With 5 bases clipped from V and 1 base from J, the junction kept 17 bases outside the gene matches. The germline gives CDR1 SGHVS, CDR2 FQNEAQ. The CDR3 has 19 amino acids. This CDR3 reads CASSINTASGGSSYNEQFF. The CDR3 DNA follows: TGTGCCAGCAGCATCAATACGGCCTCAGGGGGTTCGTCCTACAATGAGCAGTTCTTC.